This T cell receptor (beta chain) originates from a study of blood T cell repertoires in COVID-19. As for the study in general: Sources were T cells, B-cell-depleted T cells, or PBMCs; the material itself was cDNA or gDNA.

Germline CDR1 and CDR2: SGHAT and FQDESV (reference sequence). The V and J ends lost 1 base and 2 bases, in that order; junction bases with no gene match: 4. The CDR3 runs to 15 residues. Method: immunoSEQ multiplex PCR; TCRdb's copy keeps in-frame clones and lacks some. The sample lists approximately 220,000 clones, 65% to 85% seen once, with 2% to 2.5% in the top ten. The chain joins TRBV11-1 to TRBJ2-7; 8 bases fit TRBD1. The receptor comes from a woman aged 55 to 70 with acute or convalescent COVID-19. The sequencing sample was made of peripheral blood. CDR3 sequence reads: CASSLGPGGTYEQYF. In DNA form, the CDR3 reads TGTGCCAGCAGCTTAGGTCCAGGGGGCACCTACGAGCAGTACTTC.